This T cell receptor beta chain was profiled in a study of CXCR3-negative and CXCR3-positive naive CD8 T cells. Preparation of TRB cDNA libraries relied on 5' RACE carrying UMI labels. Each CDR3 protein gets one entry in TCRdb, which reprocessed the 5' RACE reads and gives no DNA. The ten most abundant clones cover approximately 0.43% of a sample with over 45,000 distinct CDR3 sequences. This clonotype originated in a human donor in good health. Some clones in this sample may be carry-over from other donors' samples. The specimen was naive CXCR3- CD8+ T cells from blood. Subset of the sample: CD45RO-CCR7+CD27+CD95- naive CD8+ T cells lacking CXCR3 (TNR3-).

CDR3: CASSWGSYNSPLHF. This chain uses TRBV12-3 or TRBV12-4 with TRBJ1-6. CDR3 length: 14 amino acids.